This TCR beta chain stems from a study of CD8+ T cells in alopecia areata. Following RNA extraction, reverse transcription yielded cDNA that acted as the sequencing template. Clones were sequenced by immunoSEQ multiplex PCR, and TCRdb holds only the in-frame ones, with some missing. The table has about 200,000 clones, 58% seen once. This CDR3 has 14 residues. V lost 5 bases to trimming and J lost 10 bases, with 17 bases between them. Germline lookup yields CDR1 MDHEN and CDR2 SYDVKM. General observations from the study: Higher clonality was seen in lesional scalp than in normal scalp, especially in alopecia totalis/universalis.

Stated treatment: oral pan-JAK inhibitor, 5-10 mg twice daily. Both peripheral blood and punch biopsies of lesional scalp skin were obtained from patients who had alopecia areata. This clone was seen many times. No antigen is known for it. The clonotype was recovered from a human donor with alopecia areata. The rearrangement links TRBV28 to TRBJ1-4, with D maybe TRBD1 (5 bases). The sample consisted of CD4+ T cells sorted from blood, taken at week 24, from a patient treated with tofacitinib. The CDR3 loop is CASSEDSNHRKLFF. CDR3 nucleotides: TGTGCCAGCAGTGAAGACAGCAACCATCGAAAACTGTTTTTT.